The T cell receptor (beta chain) described here comes from a study of T cell responses to AZD1222 COVID-19 vaccine. Overall study context: Second-dose intervals near 4 or 12 weeks were combined. Findings and limits, study-wide: Among those given AZD1222, only 5 to 7 were seropositive at baseline. Two AZD1222 doses significantly raised spike-specific TCR breadth and depth over controls. Per reports, nearly half of all spike-specific TCRs target regions that are unmutated in variants.

For this clone: Its antigen is unidentified.

This CDR3 comprises 14 residues. Germline CDR1 and CDR2: SGHVS and FQNEAQ. V was shortened by 1 base and J by 6 bases, with 13 bases between the two germline ends. The method was immunoSEQ multiplex PCR; TCRdb's version includes in-frame clones alone and lacks a portion of them. The table records just under 35,000 clones, around nine tenths of them present only once. The source of this sequence is an adult in good health. The chain joins TRBV7-8 to TRBJ2-7; perhaps D is TRBD1 or TRBD2 (5 bases each). Sequenced here: peripheral blood, sampled on day 0 of AZD1222 vaccination. The CDR3 DNA sequence: TGTGCCAGCAGCTTAGGGACCGGGGCGGTCGAGCAGTACTTC. Translating gives CASSLGTGAVEQYF. The complete variable domain, with remaining parts taken from reference TRBV7-8 and TRBJ2-7, reads GAGVSQSPRYKVAKRGQDVALRCDPISGHVSLFWYQQALGQGPEFLTYFQNEAQLDKSGLPSDRFFAERPEGSVSTLKIQRTQQEDSAVYLCASSLGTGAVEQYFGPGTRLTVT.